The 27 T cell receptor beta chains below all came from one sample that was sequenced in a study of T cell repertoires in cytomegalovirus infection. Via MiXCR, TCRdb re-called the reads, giving one row per CDR3 protein. This sample has 250,000 to 300,000 distinct CDR3 sequences; approximately 9% occur once, and the top ten carry over 13%. Sample: PBMCs. These TCRs come from a human donor in good health (CMV status not recorded). Some clones in this sample may be carry-over from other donors' samples.

This clonotype has ten or more counts. This sequence joins TRBV20-1 and TRBJ1-1; TRBD1 might be the D (5 bases). This CDR3 comprises 16 residues. V shed 1 base and J shed 5 bases, with 20 bases lying between them. Germline V CDR1 and CDR2: DFQATT, SNEGSKA (reference sequence). In DNA, the CDR3 is TGCAGTGCTAGAGTCGGGGGAACACTGGGGAGGACTGAAGCTTTCTTT. It translates to CSARVGGTLGRTEAFF.

This clonotype showed up just a few times. The chain carries TRBV7-9 and TRBJ2-3; the D gene is possibly TRBD2 (6 bases). This CDR3 region has 15 residues. Trimming cost V 0 bases and J 2 bases, with 9 bases left between them. CDR1 is SEHNR and CDR2 is FQNEAQ in the germline V gene (reference sequence). The CDR3 bases are TGTGCCAGCAGCTTAGCTTGGGACTCCACAGATACGCAGTATTTT. This encodes CASSLAWDSTDTQYF.

In its sample, this clonotype was seen many times. V usage is TRBV7-8 and J usage is TRBJ1-2, with D hard to call. CDR3 length: 13 amino acids. The germline gives CDR1 SGHVS, CDR2 FQNEAQ. The V gene lost 1 base and the J gene lost 8 bases, with 11 bases spanning the gap. The CDR3: CASSLGGQGGYTF. The CDR3 nucleotides are TGTGCCAGCAGCTTAGGAGGCCAAGGGGGCTACACCTTC.

The CDR3 protein is CASRRRDKPNTEAFF. The CDR3, as DNA: TGTGCCAGCAGGCGGCGGGACAAGCCGAACACTGAAGCTTTCTTT. The rearrangement links TRBV6-2 or TRBV6-3 to TRBJ1-1, with D possibly matching TRBD1 (6 bases). Germline V gene sequence: CDR1 MNHEY, CDR2 SVGEGT. The germline V and J ends were trimmed by 6 bases and 1 base, with 15 bases remaining between them. The CDR3 covers 15 residues.

This clonotype was seen ten or more times. The chain couples TRBV7-6 to TRBJ2-1; TRBD1 aligns across 7 bases. Germline CDR1 SGHVS, CDR2 FNYEAQ. CDR3 length equals 18 residues. V trimming: 1 base; J trimming: 7 bases; junction bases outside the gene matches: 16. The CDR3 reads CASSLVIIGTTRGNEQFF. The CDR3 nucleotides are TGTGCCAGCAGCTTAGTCATCATCGGGACCACCAGGGGGAATGAGCAGTTCTTC.

This clonotype appeared many times. The chain combines TRBV7-2 with TRBJ2-1; 7 bases map to TRBD2. There are 15 residues in the CDR3. Germline assignment: CDR1 SGHTA and CDR2 FQGNSA. Trimming removed 5 bases from V and 0 bases from J; junction bases left unmatched: 4. CDR3 loop: CASSRDYSSYNEQFF. For the CDR3, the DNA is TGTGCCAGCAGCCGGGACTATTCCTCCTACAATGAGCAGTTCTTC.

This clonotype has ten or more counts. This sequence joins TRBV2 and TRBJ1-1; no firm D call. Germline V CDR1 and CDR2: SNHLY, FYNNEI. CDR3 length: 14 amino acids. The V end was cut by 6 bases, the J end by 1 base, with 12 bases between. In DNA form, the CDR3 reads TGTGCCAGCAGCTTAATGACGGGGAACACTGAAGCTTTCTTT. It yields the protein CASSLMTGNTEAFF.

This clonotype was counted only a few times. The rearrangement joins TRBV28 to TRBJ2-5; TRBD1 aligns across 8 bases. The CDR3 is made up of 16 amino acids. Trimming removed 5 bases from V and 0 bases from J; junction bases left unmatched: 8. CDR1 is MDHEN and CDR2 is SYDVKM in the germline V gene. CDR3 amino acids: CASSTGTGPYQETQYF. In DNA form, the CDR3 reads TGTGCCAGCAGTACCGGGACAGGCCCATACCAAGAGACCCAGTACTTC.

This clonotype was seen many times. The chain carries TRBV7-6 and TRBJ2-7, with D possibly being TRBD2 (5 bases). The V end was cut by 1 base, the J end by 7 bases, with 8 bases between. Germline CDR1 is SGHVS and CDR2 is FNYEAQ. CDR3 length: 12 amino acids. The CDR3 region is CASSLGSGEQYF. In nucleotides, the CDR3 is TGTGCCAGCAGCTTAGGATCGGGGGAGCAGTACTTC.

This clonotype was detected a few times. The chain combines TRBV9 with TRBJ2-5, with D unclear. The CDR3 runs to 14 residues. V was pared by 0 bases and J by 5 bases, with 11 bases between. Germline lookup yields CDR1 SGDLS and CDR2 YYNGEE. This CDR3 is CASSVGNIEETQYF. The CDR3 region has the DNA TGTGCCAGCAGCGTAGGGAATATTGAGGAGACCCAGTACTTC.

This clonotype was found a few times. This sequence joins TRBV20-1 and TRBJ1-5; possibly TRBD1 for D (5 bases). The V gene lost 0 bases and the J gene lost 2 bases, with 11 bases spanning the gap. Germline CDR1 DFQATT, CDR2 SNEGSKA (reference sequence). This CDR3 has 15 residues. CDR3: CSARDMRGGNQPQHF. The CDR3 DNA is TGCAGTGCTAGAGATATGAGGGGCGGCAATCAGCCCCAGCATTTT.

This clonotype was detected ten times or more. The chain couples TRBV7-8 to TRBJ1-3; D is ambiguous. V lost 7 bases and J 2 bases, leaving 12 bases between the germline ends. This CDR3 region has 14 residues. CDR1 is SGHVS and CDR2 is FQNEAQ in the germline V gene. CDR3 DNA: TGTGCCAGCATCCCCTCGAGGGCTGGAAACACCATATATTTT. Translating it yields CASIPSRAGNTIYF.

This clonotype was seen many times. V gene TRBV7-9 combines with J gene TRBJ2-7; D is ambiguous. Germline CDR1 and CDR2: SEHNR and FQNEAQ (reference sequence). V was trimmed by 1 base and J by 2 bases, leaving 12 bases between them. CDR3 length: 15 amino acids. CDR3 coding DNA: TGTGCCAGCAGCTTAGTGCACGAGGTAACCTACGAGCAGTACTTC. Translated, it gives CASSLVHEVTYEQYF. Together with reference TRBV7-9 and TRBJ2-7, the CDR3 gives the full variable domain: DTGVSQNPRHKITKRGQNVTFRCDPISEHNRLYWYRQTLGQGPEFLTYFQNEAQLEKSRLLSDRFSAERPKGSFSTLEIQRTEQGDSAMYLCASSLVHEVTYEQYFGPGTRLTVT.

This clonotype has a count of ten or more. The chain couples TRBV19 to TRBJ1-2; D perhaps matches TRBD1 (5 bases). Germline V gene sequence: CDR1 LNHDA, CDR2 SQIVND (reference sequence). The V and J ends lost 0 bases and 2 bases respectively, with 16 bases between them. This CDR3 has 17 residues. Here the CDR3 reads CASSIDLRQISNYGYTF. DNA of the CDR3: TGTGCCAGTAGTATAGATCTTCGACAGATAAGCAACTATGGCTACACCTTC.

This clonotype was recorded many times. The genes are TRBV6-2 or TRBV6-3 and TRBJ2-1, with D unclear. The CDR3 contains 14 residues. V was shortened by 7 bases and J by 5 bases, with 15 bases between the two germline ends. The germline gives CDR1 MNHEY, CDR2 SVGEGT. The CDR3 DNA is TGTGCCAGCAACATGGACGGAATTAACAATGAGCAGTTCTTC. Its translation is CASNMDGINNEQFF.

This clonotype was recorded at least ten times. This chain joins TRBV6-2 or TRBV6-3 and TRBJ2-2; D remains unclear. The CDR3 is 13 amino acids. Trimming removed 2 bases from V and 7 bases from J, with 8 bases in between. Per the germline V gene, CDR1 is MNHEY and CDR2 is SVGEGT. The CDR3 protein is CASSYNSGGELFF. CDR3 nucleotide sequence: TGTGCCAGCAGTTACAATTCAGGCGGGGAGCTGTTTTTT.

Ten or more counts support this clonotype. This chain connects TRBV2 to TRBJ2-6; the D gene is possibly TRBD1 (6 bases). Trimming pared 1 base from V and 0 bases from J, leaving 10 bases between. From germline, CDR1 is SNHLY and CDR2 FYNNEI. This CDR3 is 17 amino acids long. CDR3 nucleotide sequence: TGTGCCAGCAGTGAAGAAGGGGGAAGCTCTGGGGCCAACGTCCTGACTTTC. Protein: CASSEEGGSSGANVLTF.

The chain is built from TRBV28 and TRBJ1-3; D remains ambiguous. CDR1 is MDHEN, CDR2 SYDVKM, per germline. V was clipped by 4 bases and J by 0 bases, with 19 bases between them. CDR3 length: 18 residues. In DNA form, the CDR3 reads TGTGCCAGCAGTTCAATCCGGACTGCCTCGATCTCTGGAAACACCATATATTTT. Translated: CASSSIRTASISGNTIYF.

The chain couples TRBV6-6 to TRBJ2-7, with 10 bases that match TRBD1. Germline-derived CDR1 and CDR2 are MNHNY and SVGAGI (reference sequence). V shed 6 bases and J 2 bases; nucleotides not matched to a gene: 7. This CDR3 is 15 amino acids long. CDR3: CASSQGQGSTYEQYF. CDR3 DNA: TGTGCCAGCAGCCAGGGACAGGGGTCGACCTACGAGCAGTACTTC.

This clonotype was seen at least ten times. The rearrangement uses TRBV7-2 and TRBJ1-1; TRBD1 aligns across 9 bases. With V trimmed by 5 bases and J by 5 bases, 6 bases remained unmatched. CDR1 SGHTA and CDR2 FQGNSA come from the germline V gene. The CDR3 totals 14 residues. The CDR3 region has the DNA TGTGCCAGCAGCCGGGACAGGGTTGGTACTGAAGCTTTCTTT. It specifies CASSRDRVGTEAFF.

This clonotype appeared many times. The J gene is TRBJ2-5, the V gene TRBV29-1; the D gene is possibly TRBD1 (6 bases). The CDR3 has 13 residues. Germline V gene lookup returns CDR1 SQVTM and CDR2 ANQGSEA. The V gene lost 4 bases and the J gene lost 4 bases, with 13 bases spanning the gap. CDR3 amino acids: CSVAQGVVETQYF. The CDR3 DNA reads TGCAGCGTTGCACAGGGAGTAGTAGAGACCCAGTACTTC.

This clonotype turned up a few times. This chain connects TRBV19 to TRBJ2-7; 12 bases fit TRBD2. The CDR3 sequence is 17 residues long. V was pared by 5 bases and J by 1 base, with 9 bases of the junction left unmatched. Germline loops: CDR1 LNHDA, CDR2 SQIVND (reference sequence). In DNA form, the CDR3 reads TGTGCCAGTAGTCCGAGGACTAGCGGGACTAGATCCTACGAGCAGTACTTC. This translates into CASSPRTSGTRSYEQYF.

This clonotype was counted many times. The chain employs TRBV7-2 and TRBJ2-7; 7 nucleotides match TRBD1. With 2 bases clipped from V and 5 bases from J, the junction kept 12 bases outside the gene matches. The length of the CDR3 is 16 residues. Per germline, CDR1 SGHTA and CDR2 FQGNSA. In DNA form, the CDR3 reads TGTGCCAGCAGCTTATATCAGAGAAGTGACAGGGACGAGCAGTACTTC. Amino acids: CASSLYQRSDRDEQYF.

This clonotype has at least ten counts. V is TRBV7-2 and J is TRBJ1-1, with TRBD1 matching over 8 bases. V gave up 5 bases and J gave up 5 bases; unmatched junction bases: 7. CDR1 is SGHTA, CDR2 FQGNSA, per germline. The CDR3 has 14 residues. CDR3 amino acids: CASSPQGVGTEAFF. CDR3 sequence (DNA): TGTGCCAGCAGCCCACAGGGGGTTGGGACTGAAGCTTTCTTT.

A note on this clonotype: This could be a read error, since a much larger clone is one nucleotide away. The CDR3 does not close with the conserved phenylalanine or tryptophan, likely indicating a read error. The genes are TRBV6-1 and TRBJ1-1; D not certain. This CDR3 has 11 residues. With 8 bases removed from V and 5 bases from J, the gap between germline ends came to 9 bases. The germline V gene has CDR1 MNHNS and CDR2 SASEGT. The CDR3 protein is CASELRTEAFL. The CDR3 DNA sequence: TGTGCCAGCGAATTGAGGACTGAAGCTTTCCTT.

In its sample, this clonotype was seen many times. V gene TRBV7-9 combines with J gene TRBJ1-1; no clear D gene. The CDR3 covers 14 residues. From germline, CDR1 is SEHNR and CDR2 FQNEAQ (reference sequence). V was pared by 1 base and J by 1 base, with 7 bases between. CDR3 sequence (DNA): TGTGCCAGCAGCTTAGATGTTACGAACACTGAAGCTTTCTTT. It translates to CASSLDVTNTEAFF.

This clonotype was detected ten times or more. The chain recombines TRBV12-5 with TRBJ2-2; a possible D gene is TRBD2 (6 bases). The CDR3 length is 15 residues. Germline values: CDR1 LGHNT, CDR2 FRNRAP. V gave up 0 bases and J gave up 7 bases, with 12 bases separating them. The CDR3 sequence is CASGLVHGGNGELFF. As DNA, the CDR3 is TGTGCTAGTGGTTTGGTACACGGGGGTAACGGGGAGCTGTTTTTT.